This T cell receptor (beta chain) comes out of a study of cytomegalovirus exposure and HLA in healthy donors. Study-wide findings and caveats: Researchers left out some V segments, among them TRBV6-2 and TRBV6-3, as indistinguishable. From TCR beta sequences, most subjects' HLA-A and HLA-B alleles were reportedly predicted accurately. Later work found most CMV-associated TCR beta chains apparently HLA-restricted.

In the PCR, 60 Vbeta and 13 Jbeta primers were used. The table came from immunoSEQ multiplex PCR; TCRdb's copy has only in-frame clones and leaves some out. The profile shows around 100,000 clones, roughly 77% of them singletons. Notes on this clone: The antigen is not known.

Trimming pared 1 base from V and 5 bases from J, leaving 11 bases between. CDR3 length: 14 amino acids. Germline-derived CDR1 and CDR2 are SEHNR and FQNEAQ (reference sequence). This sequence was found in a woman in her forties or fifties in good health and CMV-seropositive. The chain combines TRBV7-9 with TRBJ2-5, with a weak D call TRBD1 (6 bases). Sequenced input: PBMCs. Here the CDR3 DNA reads TGTGCCAGCAGCTTAGTTGGGGGCGGGGAGACCCAGTACTTC. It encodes CASSLVGGGETQYF.